This note documents a single TCR beta chain sequence. Its matching antigen is unknown. The sample belongs to a study of Ad26.COV2.S vaccination and SARS-CoV-2 variants. This CDR3 is 17 amino acids long. Germline V gives CDR1 SGDLS, CDR2 YYNGEE. Deletions cut 0 bases from V and 0 bases from J, with 15 bases between. Assay: immunoSEQ multiplex PCR; the TCRdb copy retains only in-frame clones and omits some. Among some 350,000 clones listed, roughly 94% were seen once. General study results and limits: Vaccine recipients showed a spike-specific TCR breadth that was higher than in placebo recipients.

The source was peripheral blood, collected after recovery from COVID-19. The receptor was derived from a human donor who had recovered from COVID-19. V and J are TRBV9 and TRBJ1-1, with D uncertain. The CDR3 DNA reads TGTGCCAGCAGCGTAGCCCCTGGGGTGATAATGAACACTGAAGCTTTCTTT. Protein sequence: CASSVAPGVIMNTEAFF.